These 32 T cell receptor beta chains originate from one sample sequenced in a study of response to subunit inactivated influenza vaccine (dated by TCRdb to the late 2010s). Libraries were made using RT-PCR. These reads were obtained on an Illumina HiSeq 2500. TCRdb redid the processing of the public reads, applying fastp at Q25 and MiXCR, and retained in-frame beta chains. Rows with one shared CDR3 protein collapse into an entry with the most common genes and DNA. Recorded for this sample are 500,000 to 550,000 distinct CDR3 sequences; around 8% of them occurred a single time. The ten largest clones take up roughly 13% of the sample. The specimen was PBMCs from blood, collected about 24 months after vaccination. The receptors derive from a man in his fifties or sixties who received an inactivated influenza vaccine. Donor details come from another sample of the same person, matched by shared clones.

The table lists this clonotype with a few counts. It may be a read error: a sequence one base away is much more abundant. The chain carries TRBV12-3 or TRBV12-4 and TRBJ1-2; D possibly corresponds to TRBD1 (6 bases). The CDR3 is made up of 11 amino acids. The germline V and J ends were trimmed by 6 bases and 8 bases, with 10 bases remaining between them. CDR3 region: CASRSGVGYTF. Here the CDR3 DNA reads TGTGCCAGCAGGTCAGGGGTCGGCTACACCTTC.

This clonotype has more than one count but fewer than ten. This chain uses TRBV6-2 or TRBV6-3 with TRBJ2-2, with 7 bases fitting TRBD1. Unmatched junction bases numbered 7, after V lost 4 bases and J lost 8 bases. CDR1 and CDR2 from the germline V gene are MNHEY and SVGEGT. The CDR3 covers 14 residues. The CDR3 DNA reads as TGTGCCAGCAGTTCTTCAGGGGGAACGGGGGAGCTGTTTTTT. This sequence encodes CASSSSGGTGELFF.

The chain joins TRBV27 to TRBJ2-7; D possibly corresponds to TRBD2 (5 bases). The CDR3 totals 14 residues. In germline, CDR1 is MNHEY, CDR2 SMNVEV (reference sequence). Trimming left V 8 bases short and J 12 bases short, with 26 bases between. The CDR3 bases are TGTGCCAGCGGGAAGTCGAGGGCGGTTATGGAGTTGTACTTC. Protein: CASGKSRAVMELYF.

This clonotype was seen only a few times. The J gene is TRBJ1-2, the V gene TRBV5-5; D may be TRBD1 (6 bases). This CDR3 is built from 15 residues. V was pared by 4 bases and J by 8 bases, with 21 bases between. Germline V gene sequence: CDR1 SGHKS, CDR2 YYEKEE (reference sequence). As DNA, the CDR3 is TGTGCCAGCAGCCCCTTGAACAGACGGGGGCGAGGCTACACCTTC. It codes for CASSPLNRRGRGYTF.

The chain carries TRBV24-1 and TRBJ1-5; D is undetermined. Germline V CDR1 and CDR2: KGHDR, SFDVKD. V was shortened by 9 bases and J by 5 bases, with 13 bases between the two germline ends. The CDR3 loop spans 13 amino acids. The CDR3, as DNA: TGTGCCACCCAAAAGCAACTTGATCAGCCCCAGCATTTT. Protein product: CATQKQLDQPQHF.

The chain uses TRBV30 and TRBJ2-7; possibly TRBD2 for D (5 bases). The CDR3 sequence is 15 residues long. Germline CDR1 GTSNPN, CDR2 SVGIG (reference sequence). V was trimmed by 2 bases and J by 3 bases, leaving 17 bases between them. The CDR3: CAWSLGSGNYYEQYF. Here the CDR3 DNA reads TGTGCCTGGAGTCTAGGGTCCGGGAATTACTACGAGCAGTACTTC.

In its sample, this clonotype was seen a few times. The V and J genes are TRBV6-1 and TRBJ2-1; D is undetermined. This CDR3 is 15 amino acids long. V was trimmed by 7 bases and J by 3 bases, leaving 16 bases between them. The germline V gene has CDR1 MNHNS and CDR2 SASEGT. CDR3 region: CASIPSGGVYNEQFF. In DNA, the CDR3 is TGTGCCAGCATCCCCTCGGGTGGGGTCTACAATGAGCAGTTCTTC.

This clonotype has more than one count but fewer than ten. This chain links TRBV12-5 with TRBJ2-1; 8 nucleotides agree with TRBD2. CDR1 and CDR2 (germline): LGHNT, FRNRAP. The CDR3 totals 17 residues. The trim removed 1 base at V and 4 bases at J, leaving 9 bases unmatched. CDR3 sequence: CASGLDRGLGKYNEQFF. CDR3 DNA: TGTGCTAGTGGTTTGGACCGGGGACTAGGAAAATACAATGAGCAGTTCTTC.

This clonotype was recorded at least ten times. The J gene is TRBJ2-7, the V gene TRBV27; D ambiguous. CDR3 size: 16 residues. Looked up from germline, CDR1 is MNHEY and CDR2 is SMNVEV (reference sequence). V was clipped by 1 base and J by 0 bases, with 13 bases between them. The CDR3 DNA follows: TGTGCCAGCAGTTTATATCCCCCTCCAGTCTCCTACGAGCAGTACTTC. Residues: CASSLYPPPVSYEQYF.

The table lists this clonotype with a few counts. The chain has TRBV29-1 and TRBJ2-2; D is ambiguous. The CDR3 is 13 amino acids. The V gene lost 7 bases and the J gene lost 2 bases, with 11 bases spanning the gap. Looked up from germline, CDR1 is SQVTM and CDR2 is ANQGSEA. Here the CDR3 reads CSGKTANTGELFF. The CDR3, as DNA: TGCAGCGGTAAGACTGCCAACACCGGGGAGCTGTTTTTT.

This clonotype was found a few times. This chain links TRBV12-3 or TRBV12-4 with TRBJ2-1, with D unresolved. V dropped 2 bases and J dropped 8 bases, with 10 bases sitting between them. The CDR3 spans 13 residues. CDR3 coding DNA: TGTGCCAGCAGTTTACCGTTGCGGCATGAGCAGTTCTTC. Its protein product is CASSLPLRHEQFF.

The chain combines TRBV4-3 with TRBJ1-1; a weak D match, TRBD1 (5 bases). The V end lost 1 base, the J end lost 4 bases, and 13 bases lay between the germline ends. The germline CDR1 and CDR2 sequences are LGHNA and YSLEER. The CDR3 extends over 15 amino acids. Here the CDR3 DNA reads TGCGCCAGCAGCCAAGTGGTGGGGGGTGGCACTGAAGCTTTCTTT. Protein: CASSQVVGGGTEAFF.

This clonotype was seen a few times. The chain joins TRBV20-1 to TRBJ1-3, with D perhaps TRBD1 (5 bases). Germline values: CDR1 DFQATT, CDR2 SNEGSKA (reference sequence). Deletions cut 6 bases from V and 1 base from J, with 13 bases between. This CDR3 comprises 14 residues. CDR3: CSAGAGTSGNTIYF. In nucleotides, the CDR3 is TGCAGTGCCGGTGCCGGGACGTCTGGAAACACCATATATTTT.

This clonotype has just a few counts. The chain joins TRBV20-1 to TRBJ1-6; D unclear. The CDR3 covers 13 residues. Germline CDR1 reads DFQATT; CDR2 reads SNEGSKA (reference sequence). The V end was cut by 0 bases, the J end by 5 bases, with 5 bases between. The CDR3 sequence: CSAREQNNSPLHF. CDR3 sequence (DNA): TGCAGTGCTAGAGAACAGAATAATTCACCCCTCCACTTT.

As to this clonotype: A much larger clone differs from this one at a single base, so this may be a read error. The chain has TRBV7-8 and TRBJ2-3, with unresolved D. This CDR3 comprises 13 residues. Germline CDR1 and CDR2: SGHVS and FQNEAQ. Trimming left V 3 bases short and J 1 base short, with 5 bases between. CDR3 coding DNA: TGTGCCAGCAGCTTCTGGGGCACAGATACGCAGTATTTT. Translating it yields CASSFWGTDTQYF.

This clonotype was observed many times. The V and J genes are TRBV7-2 and TRBJ2-7, with D tentatively TRBD1 or TRBD2 (5 bases each). CDR3 size: 15 residues. Trimming pared 0 bases from V and 0 bases from J, leaving 9 bases between. Per the germline V gene, CDR1 is SGHTA and CDR2 is FQGNSA. CDR3 nucleotides: TGTGCCAGCAGCTTAGCGGGGGTAAACTCCTACGAGCAGTACTTC. Its protein product is CASSLAGVNSYEQYF.

There are many counts of this clonotype. The gene calls are TRBV7-2 and TRBJ2-1; D might be TRBD1 (5 bases). The CDR3 totals 14 residues. V was clipped by 5 bases and J by 7 bases, with 15 bases between them. CDR1 is SGHTA and CDR2 is FQGNSA in the germline V gene. In nucleotides, the CDR3 is TGTGCCAGCAGCCTGGGGCGAGTGGGAAATGAGCAGTTCTTC. Protein sequence: CASSLGRVGNEQFF.

The genes are TRBV4-2 and TRBJ1-4; no clear D gene. Between the trimmed V and J ends, which lost 4 bases and 6 bases, there was a span of 12 bases. The germline gives CDR1 LGHNA, CDR2 YNFKEQ. The CDR3 consists of 14 residues. CDR3 DNA: TGTGCCAGCAGCCCCCTTGCGGTCGATGAAAAACTGTTTTTT. This gives the protein CASSPLAVDEKLFF.

This clonotype was picked up a small number of times. The rearrangement joins TRBV13 to TRBJ2-7, with D perhaps matching TRBD1 or TRBD2 (5 bases each). Germline CDR1 is PRHDT and CDR2 is FYEKMQ (reference sequence). There are 12 residues in the CDR3. Trimming took off 5 bases at V and 2 bases at J, with 7 bases between the two ends. CDR3 sequence: CASSGGTYEQYF. As DNA, the CDR3 is TGTGCCAGCAGCGGGGGAACCTACGAGCAGTACTTC.

This chain connects TRBV28 to TRBJ2-7, with TRBD2 identical over 8 bases. CDR3 size: 17 residues. Germline lookup yields CDR1 MDHEN and CDR2 SYDVKM. The V gene end was trimmed by 4 bases and the J gene end by 0 bases; junction bases not matched to a gene: 11. CDR3: CASSSVGGGPSSYEQYF. The CDR3 nucleotides read TGTGCCAGCAGTTCCGTGGGCGGGGGGCCCAGCTCCTACGAGCAGTACTTC.

The gene calls are TRBV20-1 and TRBJ2-7; perhaps TRBD2 as D (5 bases). Germline CDR1 and CDR2: DFQATT and SNEGSKA (reference sequence). The CDR3 covers 14 residues. Trimming took off 2 bases at V and 5 bases at J, with 16 bases between the two ends. CDR3 in amino acids: CSARSSGVDDEQYF. The CDR3 bases are TGCAGTGCTAGATCTTCCGGGGTTGATGACGAGCAGTACTTC.

This clonotype has only a few counts. V is TRBV19 and J is TRBJ1-1, with a weak D call TRBD1 (6 bases). Germline CDR1 reads LNHDA; CDR2 reads SQIVND (reference sequence). The CDR3 extends over 13 amino acids. Trimming took 3 bases from V and 4 from J, leaving 9 bases between them. In DNA form, the CDR3 reads TGTGCCAGTAGTATCTGGGGGCGCACTGAAGCTTTCTTT. It yields the protein CASSIWGRTEAFF.

This clonotype was detected ten times or more. The genes are TRBV6-6 and TRBJ2-2; D gene uncertain. The V gene lost 5 bases and the J gene lost 4 bases, with 8 bases spanning the gap. CDR3 length: 13 amino acids. Germline CDR1 MNHNY, CDR2 SVGAGI (reference sequence). The CDR3, as DNA: TGTGCCAGCAGTCATATAAGCACCGGGGAGCTGTTTTTT. This gives the protein CASSHISTGELFF.

The rearrangement links TRBV6-2 or TRBV6-3 to TRBJ1-4; the D is unclear. V was pared by 5 bases and J by 4 bases, with 8 bases between. CDR3 size: 13 residues. Germline CDR1 and CDR2: MNHEY and SVGEGT. The CDR3 sequence: CASSRASNEKLFF. CDR3 DNA sequence: TGTGCCAGCAGTCGAGCCAGTAATGAAAAACTGTTTTTT.

J is TRBJ2-4 and V is TRBV4-1; tentatively, D is TRBD1 (6 bases). V was trimmed by 1 base and J by 6 bases, leaving 13 bases between them. Germline V lookup: CDR1 MGHRA, CDR2 YSYEKL. CDR3 length equals 15 residues. CDR3 protein: CASSQGTGGINIQYF. The CDR3 DNA reads as TGCGCCAGCAGCCAAGGTACTGGGGGCATAAACATTCAGTACTTC.

The chain has TRBV6-1 and TRBJ2-1; maybe TRBD2 (7 bases). This CDR3 comprises 15 residues. The germline V gene encodes CDR1 MNHNS and CDR2 SASEGT. The CDR3 is CAAMGGASSYNEQFF. CDR3 nucleotides: TGTGCAGCGATGGGGGGGGCGAGCTCCTACAATGAGCAGTTCTTC.

DNA for the CDR3: TGTGCCAGCACTACGTCTAGCGGGGGCAGGTTCACAGATACGCAGTATTTT. Translation: CASTTSSGGRFTDTQYF. The chain is built from TRBV12-3 or TRBV12-4 and TRBJ2-3, with TRBD2 matching over 10 bases. The CDR3 sequence is 17 residues long. Trimming removed 7 bases from V and 2 bases from J; junction bases left unmatched: 12.

This clonotype was picked up a small number of times. The chain couples TRBV7-2 to TRBJ2-5; 7 positions agree with TRBD2. The CDR3 has 15 amino acids. Germline CDR1 and CDR2: SGHTA and FQGNSA. J was trimmed by 1 base and V by 5 bases; bases with no gene match: 7. CDR3 amino acids: CASSPVASGQETQYF. The CDR3 coding sequence is TGTGCCAGCAGCCCCGTCGCTAGCGGCCAAGAGACCCAGTACTTC. Full variable domain (missing parts from reference TRBV7-2 and TRBJ2-5): GAGVSQSPSNKVTEKGKDVELRCDPISGHTALYWYRQSLGQGLEFLIYFQGNSAPDKSGLPSDRFSAERTGGSVSTLTIQRTQQEDSAVYLCASSPVASGQETQYFGPGTRLLVL.

V and J are TRBV7-2 and TRBJ1-5; D is possibly TRBD1 (5 bases). Germline V gene data show CDR1 as SGHTA and CDR2 as FQGNSA. This CDR3 is 14 amino acids long. V lost 0 bases and J 6 bases, leaving 9 bases between the germline ends. In DNA form, the CDR3 reads TGTGCCAGCAGCTTAGCCAGGGAAGTTCAGCCCCAGCATTTT. Amino acid sequence: CASSLAREVQPQHF.

This clonotype was counted only a few times. This chain connects TRBV28 to TRBJ2-7, with 9 bases identical to TRBD1. CDR1 and CDR2 from the germline V gene are MDHEN and SYDVKM. The CDR3 extends over 14 amino acids. Trimming cost V 1 base and J 11 bases; bases outside gene matches: 9. CDR3 sequence: CASSLSETGGRKYF. CDR3 nucleotide sequence: TGTGCCAGCAGTTTATCGGAGACAGGGGGTAGAAAGTACTTC.

This clonotype showed up many times. The rearrangement joins TRBV5-1 to TRBJ2-7; tentatively, D is TRBD1 (5 bases). V was trimmed by 1 base and J by 3 bases, leaving 8 bases between them. This CDR3 is 13 amino acids long. Germline-derived CDR1 and CDR2 are SGHRS and YFSETQ. The CDR3 DNA reads TGCGCCAGCAGCTTGAACCAGGGCTACGAGCAGTACTTC. It codes for CASSLNQGYEQYF.

This clonotype was seen more than once but under ten times. This sequence joins TRBV18 and TRBJ2-1; D not certain. This CDR3 comprises 13 residues. V was cut by 1 base and J by 5 bases, with 6 bases left in between. Looked up from germline, CDR1 is KGHSH and CDR2 is LQKENI. For the CDR3, the DNA is TGTGCCAGCTCACCACAGGTAAACAATGAGCAGTTCTTC. Protein sequence: CASSPQVNNEQFF.